A single sample gave rise to the 26 T cell receptor beta chains below, sequenced in a study of memory CD4+ T cells and cytomegalovirus serostatus (dated by TCRdb to between 2018 and 2021). A FACSAria II was used to sort memory CD4+ T cells, defined as single viable CD3+CD4+CD8-CD45RO+ cells. Libraries were constructed by the immunoSEQ multiplex PCR assay. In TCRdb, the immuneACCESS table is reduced to in-frame sequences with V and J assigned. These tables do not hold every clone; where another copy was compared, an unresolved V gene accounts for under half, and the others remain unexplained. In all, the sample holds 38,000 or so clones, and about 85% of those were seen once. About 0.79% of the sample rests with the top ten. The source material was memory CD4+ T cells from blood. These receptors were obtained from an adult in good health and CMV-seronegative.

V gene TRBV7-3 combines with J gene TRBJ1-1; 7 bases map to TRBD1. CDR1 and CDR2 (germline): SGHTA, FQGTGA. This CDR3 region has 14 residues. Trimming cost V 4 bases and J 4 bases; bases outside gene matches: 6. The CDR3 here is CASSSTGVATEAFF. The CDR3 coding sequence is TGTGCCAGCAGCTCTACAGGGGTGGCCACTGAAGCTTTCTTT.

This chain links TRBV9 with TRBJ1-1; no clear D. The CDR3 contains 13 residues. Germline CDR1 SGDLS, CDR2 YYNGEE. V was pared by 4 bases and J by 0 bases, with 7 bases between. The CDR3 coding sequence is TGTGCCAGCAGCAACCCGTTGAACACTGAAGCTTTCTTT. It codes for CASSNPLNTEAFF. Supplemented by reference TRBV9 and TRBJ1-1, the full variable domain reads DSGVTQTPKHLITATGQRVTLRCSPRSGDLSVYWYQQSLDQGLQFLIQYYNGEERAKGNILERFSAQQFPDLHSELNLSSLELGDSALYFCASSNPLNTEAFFGQGTRLTVV.

The chain is built from TRBV6-5 and TRBJ1-2, with unresolved D. The CDR3 extends over 15 amino acids. In germline, CDR1 is MNHEY, CDR2 SVGAGI. The V and J ends lost 7 bases and 0 bases respectively, with 15 bases between them. CDR3 region: CASTLHGSSNYGYTF. The CDR3 DNA sequence: TGTGCCAGCACCTTACATGGCAGCTCTAACTATGGCTACACCTTC.

The J gene is TRBJ1-3, the V gene TRBV5-6; D is ambiguous. The CDR3 extends over 19 amino acids. V was cut by 0 bases and J by 1 base, with 20 bases left in between. Germline CDR1 SGHDT, CDR2 YYEEEE. For the CDR3, the DNA is TGTGCCAGCAGCTTGGACCTCAAACCGATCACTAGTTCTGGAAACACCATATATTTT. It yields the protein CASSLDLKPITSSGNTIYF.

The V gene is TRBV14, the J gene TRBJ2-1, with 7 bases matching TRBD2. Germline CDR1 SGHDN, CDR2 FVKESK. The V segment lost 2 bases and the J segment 10 bases; nucleotides outside the gene matches: 11. The CDR3 consists of 15 residues. The CDR3 region is CASSQKRGASQEQFF. The CDR3 nucleotides are TGTGCCAGCAGCCAAAAGCGGGGAGCGTCTCAAGAGCAGTTCTTC.

This chain joins TRBV19 and TRBJ1-3, with unresolved D. This CDR3 is built from 13 residues. Germline V gene data show CDR1 as LNHDA and CDR2 as SQIVND (reference sequence). Trimming stripped 5 bases from V and 0 bases from J, with 5 bases between. The CDR3 bases are TGTGCCAGTAGTGTGGTCTCTGGAAACACCATATATTTT. It yields the protein CASSVVSGNTIYF. Full variable domain (missing parts from reference TRBV19 and TRBJ1-3): DGGITQSPKYLFRKEGQNVTLSCEQNLNHDAMYWYRQDPGQGLRLIYYSQIVNDFQKGDIAEGYSVSREKKESFPLTVTSAQKNPTAFYLCASSVVSGNTIYFGEGSWLTVV.

The table lists this clone with a few counts. This chain uses TRBV5-4 with TRBJ1-2; D possibly corresponds to TRBD1 (5 bases). The V gene lost 4 bases and the J gene lost 2 bases, with 12 bases spanning the gap. The CDR3 covers 14 residues. The germline gives CDR1 SGHNT, CDR2 YYREEE (reference sequence). The CDR3 loop reads CASSPGRNNYGYTF. CDR3 nucleotides: TGTGCCAGCAGCCCGGGGCGAAACAACTATGGCTACACCTTC.

The chain is built from TRBV6-1 and TRBJ1-2; D unresolved. Deletions cut 7 bases from V and 8 bases from J, with 20 bases between. This CDR3 contains 14 residues. Germline CDR1 reads MNHNS; CDR2 reads SASEGT. This CDR3 reads CASIEVPMSRGYTF. In nucleotides, the CDR3 is TGTGCCAGCATCGAGGTCCCCATGTCGCGGGGCTACACCTTC.

This sequence joins TRBV6-5 and TRBJ2-7; D might be TRBD1 (5 bases). The germline V gene has CDR1 MNHEY and CDR2 SVGAGI. This CDR3 comprises 15 residues. V was cut by 6 bases and J by 6 bases, with 21 bases left in between. For the CDR3, the DNA is TGTGCCAGCAGAGCCGGACAAGGCAGGGCACTCGAGCAGTACTTC. Protein product: CASRAGQGRALEQYF.

This sequence joins TRBV30 and TRBJ1-6, with D uncertain. Deletions cut 4 bases from V and 6 bases from J, with 16 bases between. The CDR3 contains 15 residues. In germline, CDR1 is GTSNPN, CDR2 SVGIG (reference sequence). CDR3 protein: CAWTSETWGNSPLHF. In DNA form, the CDR3 reads TGTGCCTGGACATCGGAAACTTGGGGTAATTCACCCCTCCACTTT.

This clone occurred a few times. This chain uses TRBV6-6 with TRBJ1-2, with TRBD1 matching 7 bases. The CDR3 contains 14 residues. Germline V CDR1 and CDR2: MNHNY, SVGAGI (reference sequence). V lost 6 bases to trimming and J lost 8 bases; unmatched junction nucleotides: 12. The CDR3 region is CASSTVQGVGGYTF. CDR3 sequence (DNA): TGTGCCAGCAGCACGGTGCAGGGGGTTGGAGGCTACACCTTC.

The genes are TRBV2 and TRBJ2-3; TRBD2 agrees at 9 bases. This CDR3 is built from 12 residues. The J segment lost 8 bases and the V segment lost 5 bases, leaving 2 bases of the junction unmatched. Germline CDR1 is SNHLY and CDR2 is FYNNEI. The DNA of the CDR3 is TGTGCCAGCAGTTTTAGCGGGGGTACGCAGTATTTT. This sequence encodes CASSFSGGTQYF.

This chain uses TRBV4-2 with TRBJ1-1; maybe TRBD1 (6 bases). The length of the CDR3 is 15 residues. Trimming left V 0 bases short and J 4 bases short, with 12 bases between. Germline values: CDR1 LGHNA, CDR2 YNFKEQ. The CDR3 sequence: CASSQERGGLTEAFF. CDR3 sequence (DNA): TGTGCCAGCAGCCAAGAAAGGGGGGGGCTCACTGAAGCTTTCTTT.

The rearrangement joins TRBV5-1 to TRBJ2-6; D possibly corresponds to TRBD1 (5 bases). V dropped 3 bases and J dropped 2 bases, with 12 bases sitting between them. Germline lookup yields CDR1 SGHRS and CDR2 YFSETQ. The CDR3 is 16 amino acids. Written as DNA, the CDR3 is TGCGCCAGCAGCTATGCTTCAGGGACTGGGGCCAACGTCCTGACTTTC. Encoded protein: CASSYASGTGANVLTF.

Points on this clone: An end of the junction differs from the germline gene, which may be a read error. The CDR3 loop reads CAISEAGRSGDTIYF. CDR3 bases: TGTGCCATCAGTGAGGCAGGGCGAAGTGGAGACACCATATATTTT. V and J are TRBV10-3 and TRBJ1-3; tentatively, D is TRBD1 (5 bases). The CDR3 contains 15 residues. The germline CDR1 and CDR2 sequences are ENHRY and SYGVKD.

This chain's CDR3 is CAWRGAGGFTEAFF. The CDR3 coding sequence is TGTGCCTGGAGGGGGGCAGGGGGCTTCACTGAAGCTTTCTTT. The rearrangement joins TRBV30 to TRBJ1-1; 8 positions match TRBD1. CDR1 and CDR2 from the germline V gene are GTSNPN and SVGIG (reference sequence). V dropped 3 bases and J dropped 4; count of bases not matched to a gene: 7. CDR3 length: 14 residues.

This clone was seen only a few times. CDR3 in DNA: TGTGCCAGTAGTATAGGGCAGAACTACAATCAGCCCCAGCATTTT. This gives the protein CASSIGQNYNQPQHF. The chain recombines TRBV19 with TRBJ1-5; D unclear. CDR1 LNHDA and CDR2 SQIVND come from the germline V gene (reference sequence). V was clipped by 1 base and J by 3 bases, with 10 bases between them. The CDR3 totals 15 residues.

V gene TRBV27 combines with J gene TRBJ1-5, with D possibly being TRBD1 (5 bases). CDR1 and CDR2 from the germline V gene are MNHEY and SMNVEV (reference sequence). CDR3 length: 12 amino acids. Trimming cost V 2 bases and J 14 bases, with 13 bases left between them. The DNA for the CDR3 is TGTGCCAGCAGTTTAAGGGGCCCGCTGAAGCATTTT. Translated: CASSLRGPLKHF.

The chain combines TRBV6-5 with TRBJ1-5; D not certain. V lost 1 base, J lost 4 bases, and 8 bases lay in between. Germline CDR1 reads MNHEY; CDR2 reads SVGAGI. The CDR3 loop spans 14 amino acids. The CDR3 loop is CASSYFQVNQPQHF. Here the CDR3 DNA reads TGTGCCAGCAGTTACTTTCAGGTTAATCAGCCCCAGCATTTT.

The chain has TRBV6-1 and TRBJ1-1; D is unresolved. V lost 10 bases, J lost 2 bases, and 11 bases lay in between. This CDR3 is 12 amino acids long. Per germline, CDR1 MNHNS and CDR2 SASEGT. The DNA of the CDR3 is TGTGCCATCAGCTCAGGTAACACTGAAGCTTTCTTT. Encoded protein: CAISSGNTEAFF.

V and J are TRBV5-1 and TRBJ2-1, with TRBD1 identical over 7 bases. V was pared by 2 bases and J by 5 bases, with 19 bases of the junction left unmatched. CDR3 length: 19 residues. Germline-derived CDR1 and CDR2 are SGHRS and YFSETQ. The CDR3 sequence is CASSFAGTALRGKNNEQFF. For the CDR3, the DNA is TGCGCCAGCAGCTTCGCCGGGACAGCCTTAAGAGGGAAGAACAATGAGCAGTTCTTC.

V usage is TRBV5-4 and J usage is TRBJ2-7, with a weak D call TRBD1 (6 bases). Trimming took 0 bases from V and 4 from J, leaving 8 bases between them. Per germline, CDR1 SGHNT and CDR2 YYREEE (reference sequence). The CDR3 extends over 13 amino acids. Here the CDR3 DNA reads TGTGCCAGCAGCTTGGAACAGGGTTACGAGCAGTACTTC. It is translated as CASSLEQGYEQYF. The full variable domain, with the rest looked up from reference TRBV5-4 and TRBJ2-7, is ETGVTQSPTHLIKTRGQQVTLRCSSQSGHNTVSWYQQALGQGPQFIFQYYREEENGRGNFPPRFSGLQFPNYSSELNVNALELDDSALYLCASSLEQGYEQYFGPGTRLTVT.

This rearrangement joins TRBV25-1 to TRBJ2-1, with TRBD1 matching 11 bases. The CDR3 runs 14 residues. V dropped 6 bases and J dropped 7; count of bases not matched to a gene: 5. The germline V gene has CDR1 MGHDK and CDR2 SYGVNS. The CDR3 DNA sequence: TGTGCCAGCAGGGCCGGGACAGGGGGAAATGAGCAGTTCTTC. Translated, it gives CASRAGTGGNEQFF.

The chain couples TRBV7-2 to TRBJ1-3; TRBD1 might be the D (5 bases). The V end was cut by 5 bases, the J end by 3 bases, with 11 bases between. The CDR3 loop spans 14 amino acids. Germline values: CDR1 SGHTA, CDR2 FQGNSA. The CDR3 sequence: CASSPGRLGNTIYF. DNA of the CDR3: TGTGCCAGCAGCCCGGGACGACTTGGAAACACCATATATTTT. The full variable domain, rest sourced from reference TRBV7-2 and TRBJ1-3, is GAGVSQSPSNKVTEKGKDVELRCDPISGHTALYWYRQSLGQGLEFLIYFQGNSAPDKSGLPSDRFSAERTGGSVSTLTIQRTQQEDSAVYLCASSPGRLGNTIYFGEGSWLTVV.

In this sample, this clone turned up a few times. V and J are TRBV20-1 and TRBJ1-5; no firm D call. The germline gives CDR1 DFQATT, CDR2 SNEGSKA (reference sequence). Trimming stripped 0 bases from V and 12 bases from J, with 9 bases between. This CDR3 has 11 amino acids. CDR3 nucleotide sequence: TGCAGTGCTAGAGATTTCGGGAACCAGCATTTT. This codes for CSARDFGNQHF.

The rearrangement uses TRBV7-2 and TRBJ1-4; D might be TRBD1 (5 bases). The length of the CDR3 is 14 residues. Germline CDR1 reads SGHTA; CDR2 reads FQGNSA. Between the trimmed V and J ends, which lost 1 base and 4 bases, there was a span of 7 bases. The CDR3 sequence: CASSLGQRNEKLFF. CDR3 bases: TGTGCCAGCAGCTTAGGACAGCGTAATGAAAAACTGTTTTTT.